This is a list of T cell receptor beta chains from one sample in a study of blood T cell repertoires in COVID-19. Here immunoSEQ multiplex PCR was the method, and the copy in TCRdb shows in-frame clones only, minus some. The table lists approximately 100,000 clones, around 84% of them singletons. Sequenced: peripheral blood. These receptor sequences come from a woman in her seventies with active or convalescent COVID-19. Both conserved end residues are trimmed from each CDR3. A D gene is named only where the DNA matches it firmly. Only part of the rows carry a size: once, few, many, or a class if the clone is expanded.

j_call d_call v_call clone_size cdr3_aa
TRBJ2-7 TRBD1 TRBV10-3 - AISESLTGDEQY
TRBJ2-7 - TRBV27 - ASSPRAGYEQY
TRBJ2-3 TRBD1 TRBV7-9 - ASQRKQGATDTQY
TRBJ1-2 TRBD1 TRBV19 - ASSGQDYGYT
TRBJ2-4 TRBD1 TRBV3-1/TRBV3-2 - ASSQDQGAVAKNIQY
TRBJ2-5 TRBD2 TRBV6-5 - ASSYSLAGVGETQY
TRBJ2-5 TRBD1 TRBV6-2/TRBV6-3 - ASSRGQAIQETQY
TRBJ2-2 - TRBV4-3 - ASSRGPRVDTGELF
TRBJ2-7 - TRBV2 - ASSVNQRSSYEQY
TRBJ2-6 TRBD2 TRBV4-3 - ASSRILASGANVLT
TRBJ1-2 - TRBV9 few ASSVDLVGGYT
TRBJ2-5 TRBD2 TRBV28 - ASTPSAGGYRETQY
TRBJ2-3 TRBD2 TRBV18 - ASSPRLAGAADTQY
TRBJ2-7 - TRBV15 - ATSEGGKGSYEQY
TRBJ2-1 TRBD1 TRBV5-6 few ASCQDRSSYNEQF
TRBJ2-2 - TRBV20-1 - SASPPTGELF
TRBJ2-1 TRBD2 TRBV30 - AWSSLSGSSYNEQF
TRBJ2-1 TRBD2 TRBV6-2/TRBV6-3 - ASSQRLGGRAYNEQF
TRBJ2-3 TRBD2 TRBV7-2 - ASSLEAGGEQY
TRBJ1-1 TRBD1 TRBV5-1 - ASLPTGPIVAF
TRBJ2-2 TRBD2 TRBV5-6 once ASSLGTREMTGELF
TRBJ1-1 - TRBV19 - ASSATPGTGGTEAF
TRBJ2-1 TRBD2 TRBV9 - ASSVGTSGKDEQF
TRBJ1-6 TRBD1 TRBV19 once ATKGQHNSPLH
TRBJ1-3 - TRBV12-3/TRBV12-4 - ASSFQGGNTIY
TRBJ2-3 - TRBV21-1 - ASSKAWSGDPSSTDTQY
TRBJ2-7 TRBD1 TRBV4-3 few ASSQDLTGRQY
TRBJ1-1 TRBD1 TRBV6-2/TRBV6-3 - ASSSTGTEAF
TRBJ1-2 TRBD1 TRBV5-4 - ASSPGQGARGYT
TRBJ2-3 - TRBV7-3 - ASSRYSSTDTQY
TRBJ2-3 - TRBV5-5 - ASNREGADTQY
TRBJ1-3 - TRBV5-1 once ASSLTNSGNTIY